What follows is one TCR beta chain and its context. These data originate in a study of blood T cell repertoires in COVID-19. Trimming shortened V by 5 bases and J by 0 bases, and 5 bases separated the two germline ends. This CDR3 contains 12 residues. Using immunoSEQ multiplex PCR, the repertoire was profiled, and TCRdb retains in-frame clones only, with some absent. The sample lists about 160,000 clones, about 92% occurring once. The specimen sequenced was peripheral blood. This chain uses TRBV12-3 or TRBV12-4 with TRBJ2-7; D is uncertain. This clonotype was sampled from a woman aged 55-69 years with COVID-19, enrolled during active disease. CDR3 in DNA: TGTGCCAGCAGTCCCTACTCCTACGAGCAGTACTTC. Translating it yields CASSPYSYEQYF.